The T cell receptor beta chain described here comes from a study of cytomegalovirus exposure and HLA in healthy donors. Study-level results: Beyond CMV serostatus, there was no information to go on about immune exposure. Later work associated 16,951 TCR beta sequences with HLA alleles at 0.05 false discovery rate. In a later analysis, TCR beta V- and J-gene trimming was associated with a missense DCLRE1C variant.

This clone is a singleton in its sample. Its antigen is currently unknown. The germline CDR1 and CDR2 sequences are MNHEY and SMNVEV (reference sequence). This CDR3 contains 18 residues. The ends lost 2 bases at V and 4 bases at J; junction bases unmatched: 12. 13 Jbeta primers and 60 Vbeta primers were used for the PCR. In the study's own analysis: The count from a later analysis was 60 million to 85 million unique TCR beta chains, roughly 11 million of them shared. The assay was immunoSEQ multiplex PCR, and TCRdb's table has in-frame clones only and misses some. V and J calls and clone size are copied from that table; D and trimming were computed from the DNA. The sample lists under 250,000 clones; approximately 82% were seen once.

The sample was PBMCs. This receptor was taken from a male donor in good health and CMV-seronegative. V gene TRBV27 combines with J gene TRBJ1-2, with TRBD1 identical over 11 bases. CDR3 DNA: TGTGCCAGCAGTTTAATTGGGACAGGGGGAGGCTCGCTCTATGGCTACACCTTC. The encoded protein is CASSLIGTGGGSLYGYTF.